This TCR beta chain was captured by sequencing in a study of vaccination effects on CD4 cells after COVID-19. Whole-study context: Sampling occurred a median 72 days post second dose, range 14 to 241.

Germline V CDR1 and CDR2: SGHAT, FQNNGV. The CDR3 loop spans 15 amino acids. Trimming took off 1 base at V and 2 bases at J, with 9 bases between the two ends. Pools of viral peptides were used by the ViraFEST assay to expand antigen-specific CD4+ T cells ahead of sequencing. The culture ran for approximately 11 days before CD4+ T cells were isolated. Either the mRNA-1273 or the BNT162b2 vaccine was given to participants as two doses. None of the vaccinated had previously contracted SARS-CoV-2, and their nucleocapsid antibodies tested negative. On days 3 and 7, fresh IL-2 medium replaced half the medium. Clones were read by immunoSEQ multiplex PCR, and TCRdb kept only the in-frame ones, dropping some. The sample consists of 40,000 to 50,000 clones, under 85% of them appearing once. As for this clone: Its antigen remains unknown.

Sequenced material: CD4+ T cells from PBMCs cultured with HCoV-OC43 spike peptides, taken after COVID-19 vaccination. Stated subset: HCoV-OC43 spike overlapping peptide pool stimulation. The clonotype comes from a human donor who received a COVID-19 vaccine. J is TRBJ2-1 and V is TRBV11-2; D uncertain. DNA for the CDR3: TGTGCCAGCAGCTTAGGGACGGTTACCTACAATGAGCAGTTCTTC. This sequence encodes CASSLGTVTYNEQFF. Full variable domain (outside the CDR3, taken from reference TRBV11-2 and TRBJ2-1): EAGVAQSPRYKIIEKRQSVAFWCNPISGHATLYWYQQILGQGPKLLIQFQNNGVVDDSQLPKDRFSAERLKGVDSTLKIQPAKLEDSAVYLCASSLGTVTYNEQFFGPGTRLTVL.